This T cell receptor beta chain appears in the sequencing data of a study of T cell responses to AZD1222 COVID-19 vaccine (dated by TCRdb to 2020 to 2022). Regarding the study in general: A total of about 230 trial participants underwent TCR sequencing, of whom some 210 received two doses of AZD1222 and 26 received two doses of the MenACWY control vaccine. Trial participants were enrolled by age into 18-55, 56-69 and 70-plus year subgroups, with around 140, 26 and 57 TCR-sequenced participants respectively.

The CDR3 regions of human TCRbeta chains were analyzed by immunosequencing. The paper's data handling went like this. Repertoire TCRs were checked for matches against a reference library of SARS-CoV-2-specific TCRs that had been generated using the MIRA antigen-specificity platform. Breadth was defined as the fraction of unique TCRs that were SARS-CoV-2-associated. Depth was defined as the fraction of total T cells that were SARS-CoV-2-associated. Each spike-specific TCR was assigned to its reactive spike region and to a CD4 or CD8 class using the MIRA data. Log10-transformed breadth and depth values were compared by one-way ANOVA with Sidak's multiple comparisons tests. TCRdb's version of the immuneACCESS table is confined to in-frame rearrangements and falls short of the full clone set. An unresolved V gene accounts for under half of the shortfall where checked; the remainder is of unknown origin. D and trimming come from the DNA, and the V and J calls and clone size come from that table. The sample table shows 150,000 or so clones, and approximately 90% are seen once. The top ten hold around 3.4% of the sample.

Results the study describes overall, beyond this receptor: Spike-specific TCR breadth and depth rose significantly after two AZD1222 doses compared with day 0 and with MenACWY recipients. Reportedly, close to half of the unique spike-specific TCRs recognized epitopes lying outside the regions that are mutated in the B.1.351 and B.1.1.7 variants. Conclusions about previously exposed vaccinees are limited because only five or six AZD1222 recipients were SARS-CoV-2 seropositive at baseline. In the small 56-69-year group, the increase in depth fell short of significance, most likely because of low power. CD4 TCRs associated with the vaccine covered the entire spike protein, and the dominant responses were in regions 160-218 and 743-854. No day 14 peak-response samples were available, so repertoires were characterized only after the peak T cell response. Participants were mostly white British and included more females than males, and it was suggested by the authors that clonal diversity may have been underestimated.

The sample's time point label, in plain terms: baseline before first vaccination. What the treatment or condition label conveys for this sample: meningococcal conjugate vaccine given as trial control. Samples from vaccinated people were obtained from the UK trials COV001 and COV002, which included a single-blind randomized controlled phase 2/3 trial of AZD1222 (ChAdOx1 nCoV-19) in healthy adults. Trial participant PBMC samples were collected at day 0 and day 28 after the second dose for TCRbeta chain sequencing. Taken from cysteine to phenylalanine, the CDR3 has 13 residues. Only the CDR3 DNA stays, 39 bases, in frame from base 1. V is shortened by 5 bases, J by 7 bases, and the region joining them spans 11 bases. The germline V gene supplies CDR1 MDHEN and CDR2 SYDVKM. Comments on this clone: Its antigen remains undetermined. No much larger clone exists at a distance of one base, and base qualities are not known.

The TCR comes from an adult in good health. The sequence is built from TRBV28 and TRBJ1-4; the D gene identity is not certain. The source was peripheral blood, collected on day 0 of MenACWY control vaccination. The CDR3 region reads CASSPPWGEKLFF. DNA sequence: TGTGCCAGCAGTCCTCCTTGGGGTGAAAAACTGTTTTTT.